Described below is a single T cell receptor (beta chain) sequence and its context. After removal of 5 bases from V and 3 bases from J, the junction contained 8 bases not matched to a gene. Germline assignment: CDR1 SEHNR and CDR2 FQNEAQ (reference sequence). This CDR3 has 15 amino acids. The record originates from a study of blood T cell repertoires in COVID-19. Produced via immunoSEQ multiplex PCR; TCRdb's table is partial and in-frame only. This table holds roughly 130,000 clones, just under 85% found once. The chain carries TRBV7-9 and TRBJ2-3; 7 nucleotides line up with TRBD1. The TCR was taken from a woman aged 80 or older with acute or convalescent COVID-19. The sequencing input was peripheral blood. The CDR3 region is CASSPRDSRTDTQYF. The CDR3 DNA follows: TGTGCCAGCAGCCCACGGGACAGTCGAACAGATACGCAGTATTTT. The variable domain in full, with the rest retrieved from reference TRBV7-9 and TRBJ2-3, is DTGVSQNPRHKITKRGQNVTFRCDPISEHNRLYWYRQTLGQGPEFLTYFQNEAQLEKSRLLSDRFSAERPKGSFSTLEIQRTEQGDSAMYLCASSPRDSRTDTQYFGPGTRLTVL.